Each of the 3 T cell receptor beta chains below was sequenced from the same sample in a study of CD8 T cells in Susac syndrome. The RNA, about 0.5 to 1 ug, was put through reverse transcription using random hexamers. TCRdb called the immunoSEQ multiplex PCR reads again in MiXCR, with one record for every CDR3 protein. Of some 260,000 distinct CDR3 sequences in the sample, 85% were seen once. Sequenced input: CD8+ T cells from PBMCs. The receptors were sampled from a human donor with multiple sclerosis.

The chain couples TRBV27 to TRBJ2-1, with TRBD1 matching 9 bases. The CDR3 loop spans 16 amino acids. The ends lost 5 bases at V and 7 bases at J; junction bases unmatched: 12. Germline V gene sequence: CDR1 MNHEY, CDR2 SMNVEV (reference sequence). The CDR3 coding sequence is TGTGCCAGCAGTCACAGGGGGCCCGGTGCGGTAAATGAGCAGTTCTTC. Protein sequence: CASSHRGPGAVNEQFF.

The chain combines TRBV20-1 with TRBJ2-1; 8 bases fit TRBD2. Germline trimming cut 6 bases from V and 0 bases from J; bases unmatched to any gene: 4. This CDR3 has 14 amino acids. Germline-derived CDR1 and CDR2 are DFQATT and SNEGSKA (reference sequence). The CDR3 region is CSAGTSVSYNEQFF. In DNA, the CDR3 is TGCAGTGCCGGGACTAGTGTCTCCTACAATGAGCAGTTCTTC.

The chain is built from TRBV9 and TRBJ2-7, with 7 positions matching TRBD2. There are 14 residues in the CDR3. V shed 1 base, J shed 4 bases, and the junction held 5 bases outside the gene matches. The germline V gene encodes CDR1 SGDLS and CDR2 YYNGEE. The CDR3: CASSVSGSGYEQYF. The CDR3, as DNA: TGTGCCAGCAGCGTATCAGGTAGCGGGTACGAGCAGTACTTC.